These 26 T cell receptor beta chains were all obtained from the same sample, sequenced in a study of T cells in Graves' hyperthyroidism and ophthalmopathy. RNA transcripts gave rise to amplified TCR beta CDR3 regions. The primer set for the first-round RT-PCR of the TCR CDR3 was HTBI. TCRdb reprocessed the multiplex PCR reads via MiXCR and lists one record per CDR3 protein. The sample shows approximately 600,000 distinct CDR3 sequences, under 25% of them seen only once. What was sequenced was blood. Source of these receptors: a man younger than 45 with Graves' ophthalmopathy.

This clonotype was detected only a few times. V is TRBV6-1 and J is TRBJ2-5; D could derive from TRBD1 or TRBD2 (5 bases each). The CDR3 covers 14 residues. Per the germline V gene, CDR1 is MNHNS and CDR2 is SASEGT. Trimming took 4 bases from V and 5 from J, leaving 14 bases between them. The chain's CDR3 is CASSAPDWGETQYF. CDR3 sequence (DNA): TGTGCCAGCAGTGCCCCGGACTGGGGGGAGACCCAGTACTTC.

The gene calls are TRBV14 and TRBJ2-7; 7 positions agree with TRBD1. This CDR3 is 15 amino acids long. Germline V gene sequence: CDR1 SGHDN, CDR2 FVKESK. V was clipped by 3 bases and J by 4 bases; unmatched bases: 9. The CDR3 region is CASSHSRDSFYEQYF. The CDR3, as DNA: TGTGCCAGCAGCCATAGCCGGGACAGCTTTTACGAGCAGTACTTC.

The rearrangement joins TRBV12-5 to TRBJ2-1; D not certain. The length of the CDR3 is 12 residues. Germline loops: CDR1 LGHNT, CDR2 FRNRAP. Between the trimmed V and J ends, which lost 0 bases and 9 bases, there was a span of 6 bases. The CDR3 protein is CASGLVMGEQFF. DNA of the CDR3: TGTGCTAGTGGTTTGGTTATGGGTGAGCAGTTCTTC.

J is TRBJ2-5 and V is TRBV20-1, with 7 nucleotides matching TRBD1. The junction had 11 bases not matched to a gene; V was cut back by 3 bases and J by 7 bases. There are 14 residues in the CDR3. Germline CDR1 reads DFQATT; CDR2 reads SNEGSKA (reference sequence). The CDR3 DNA reads TGCAGTGCTAGGACATGGACAGGCGAAGGGACCCAGTACTTC. Translating gives CSARTWTGEGTQYF.

This clonotype appeared a few times. The genes are TRBV20-1 and TRBJ2-1, with D unresolved. The germline V gene encodes CDR1 DFQATT and CDR2 SNEGSKA (reference sequence). Trimming cost V 3 bases and J 0 bases, with 15 bases left between them. The CDR3 is 16 amino acids. The CDR3 loop reads CSARVPTASSYNEQFF. CDR3 DNA: TGCAGTGCTAGGGTACCAACAGCAAGCTCCTACAATGAGCAGTTCTTC.

This clonotype was seen repeatedly, ten times or more. The chain joins TRBV27 to TRBJ2-3, with a possible D match to TRBD2 (6 bases). Germline V gives CDR1 MNHEY, CDR2 SMNVEV (reference sequence). This CDR3 comprises 11 residues. CDR3: CASGSADTQYF. The DNA for the CDR3 is TGTGCTTCCGGGAGTGCAGATACGCAGTATTTT.

This clonotype was observed many times. The chain carries TRBV27 and TRBJ2-7; the match to TRBD1 covers 8 bases. The J segment lost 2 bases and the V segment lost 5 bases, leaving 5 bases of the junction unmatched. CDR1 and CDR2 from the germline V gene are MNHEY and SMNVEV (reference sequence). CDR3 length: 14 residues. CDR3 loop: CASSNRDRPYEQYF. The CDR3 coding sequence is TGTGCCAGCAGTAACCGGGACAGGCCCTACGAGCAGTACTTC.

This clonotype was counted only a few times. V usage is TRBV7-9 and J usage is TRBJ2-3; 15 positions match TRBD2. Germline CDR1 is SEHNR and CDR2 is FQNEAQ (reference sequence). The trim removed 5 bases at V and 1 base at J, leaving 7 bases unmatched. The CDR3 length is 18 residues. The DNA of the CDR3 is TGTGCCAGCAGCCAGGGACTAGCGGGAGGTTTGGGCACAGATACGCAGTATTTT. This sequence encodes CASSQGLAGGLGTDTQYF.

This clonotype was recorded many times. This rearrangement joins TRBV7-2 to TRBJ2-5, with 7 bases matching TRBD1. V lost 5 bases to trimming and J lost 4 bases; unmatched junction nucleotides: 7. The CDR3 is made up of 14 amino acids. Germline V gene data show CDR1 as SGHTA and CDR2 as FQGNSA. CDR3 region: CASSQTGVAETQYF. CDR3 bases: TGTGCCAGCAGCCAAACAGGGGTAGCAGAGACCCAGTACTTC. Using reference TRBV7-2 and TRBJ2-5 for the parts outside the CDR3, the full variable domain is GAGVSQSPSNKVTEKGKDVELRCDPISGHTALYWYRQSLGQGLEFLIYFQGNSAPDKSGLPSDRFSAERTGGSVSTLTIQRTQQEDSAVYLCASSQTGVAETQYFGPGTRLLVL.

DNA of the CDR3: TGCGCCAGCAGCCAAGAAGCGGGGACAGCAGCCAAAAACATTCAGTACTTC. Its translation is CASSQEAGTAAKNIQYF. This sequence joins TRBV4-3 and TRBJ2-4; D tentatively fits TRBD1 or TRBD2 (7 bases each). Germline values: CDR1 LGHNA, CDR2 YSLEER. The CDR3 is made up of 17 amino acids. V gave up 0 bases and J gave up 0 bases, with 12 bases separating them.

The rearrangement uses TRBV7-3 and TRBJ2-3, with a possible D match to TRBD2 (6 bases). The CDR3 length is 16 residues. V was clipped by 1 base and J by 7 bases, with 18 bases between them. CDR1 SGHTA and CDR2 FQGTGA come from the germline V gene. Here the CDR3 reads CASSLRPGLINHTQYF. CDR3 in DNA: TGTGCCAGCAGCTTAAGGCCGGGACTCATCAACCATACGCAGTATTTT.

This clonotype was observed a few times. The rearrangement joins TRBV5-1 to TRBJ1-1; D might be TRBD1 (5 bases). V lost 3 bases, J lost 6 bases, and 12 bases lay in between. The germline V gene encodes CDR1 SGHRS and CDR2 YFSETQ. There are 13 residues in the CDR3. CDR3 sequence reads: CASSYTGPPEAFF. Here the CDR3 DNA reads TGCGCCAGCAGCTACACAGGACCCCCTGAAGCTTTCTTT.

The chain carries TRBV5-1 and TRBJ2-1; D call uncertain. V lost 5 bases and J 4 bases, leaving 13 bases between the germline ends. The CDR3 has 14 amino acids. CDR1 and CDR2 (germline): SGHRS, YFSETQ. CDR3 bases: TGCGCCAGCAGTCCGAGAGCAGAATACAATGAGCAGTTCTTC. This codes for CASSPRAEYNEQFF.

This clonotype was picked up a small number of times. V and J are TRBV9 and TRBJ1-1; 9 bases align to TRBD1. Germline V gene lookup returns CDR1 SGDLS and CDR2 YYNGEE. CDR3 length equals 15 residues. J was trimmed by 1 base and V by 1 base; bases with no gene match: 2. CDR3 amino acids: CASSVKGQGNTEAFF. The DNA of the CDR3 is TGTGCCAGCAGCGTAAAGGGACAGGGGAACACTGAAGCTTTCTTT.

Only a few counts were recorded for this clonotype. The chain is built from TRBV28 and TRBJ2-3; no clear D. Deletions cut 6 bases from V and 6 bases from J, with 16 bases between. CDR1 and CDR2 from the germline V gene are MDHEN and SYDVKM. This CDR3 is 14 amino acids long. The CDR3 loop is CASRSTQVGDTQYF. The CDR3 DNA reads TGTGCCAGCAGGTCTACCCAGGTGGGGGATACGCAGTATTTT. Filled out from reference TRBV28 and TRBJ2-3, the complete variable domain reads DVKVTQSSRYLVKRTGEKVFLECVQDMDHENMFWYRQDPGLGLRLIYFSYDVKMKEKGDIPEGYSVSREKKERFSLILESASTNQTSMYLCASRSTQVGDTQYFGPGTRLTVL.

The chain joins TRBV20-1 to TRBJ2-7; D unclear. Germline V gene lookup returns CDR1 DFQATT and CDR2 SNEGSKA (reference sequence). V lost 2 bases, J lost 1 base, and 9 bases lay in between. This CDR3 has 13 amino acids. The CDR3 DNA reads as TGCAGTGCTAGATTAGAATGGTCCTACGAGCAGTACTTC. Amino acids: CSARLEWSYEQYF.

This clonotype was seen at least ten times. This chain links TRBV6-1 with TRBJ2-1, with a possible D match to TRBD2 (6 bases). Germline loops: CDR1 MNHNS, CDR2 SASEGT. V lost 5 bases, J lost 5 bases, and 10 bases lay in between. The CDR3 is 13 residues long. The CDR3 region has the DNA TGTGCCAGCAGTTTCGGCGGGAACAATGAGCAGTTCTTC. It encodes CASSFGGNNEQFF.

This clonotype was found a few times. V and J are TRBV9 and TRBJ2-5, with a possible D match to TRBD2 (7 bases). Per germline, CDR1 SGDLS and CDR2 YYNGEE. This CDR3 region has 15 residues. The V end lost 0 bases, the J end lost 5 bases, and 14 bases lay between the germline ends. The CDR3 region is CASSVGGGAWETQYF. CDR3 coding DNA: TGTGCCAGCAGCGTAGGAGGGGGGGCTTGGGAGACCCAGTACTTC. Combining the CDR3 with reference TRBV9 and TRBJ2-5 gives the whole variable domain DSGVTQTPKHLITATGQRVTLRCSPRSGDLSVYWYQQSLDQGLQFLIQYYNGEERAKGNILERFSAQQFPDLHSELNLSSLELGDSALYFCASSVGGGAWETQYFGPGTRLLVL.

J is TRBJ2-7 and V is TRBV28; D remains ambiguous. The germline CDR1 and CDR2 sequences are MDHEN and SYDVKM. V lost 6 bases and J 0 bases, leaving 15 bases between the germline ends. The CDR3 loop spans 15 amino acids. CDR3 nucleotide sequence: TGTGCCAGCAGCTCCCCCCCGGCAGCCTCCTACGAGCAGTACTTC. Its protein product is CASSSPPAASYEQYF.

This sequence joins TRBV12-3 or TRBV12-4 and TRBJ2-5; 8 bases are shared with TRBD2. The ends lost 2 bases at V and 5 bases at J; junction bases unmatched: 13. The CDR3 contains 17 residues. CDR3 protein: CASSLRPLTSARETQYF. CDR3 sequence (DNA): TGTGCCAGCAGTTTAAGGCCCTTGACTAGCGCACGGGAGACCCAGTACTTC.

This clonotype was picked up a small number of times. The chain uses TRBV30 and TRBJ1-1, with D unresolved. The CDR3 contains 13 residues. Germline CDR1 is GTSNPN and CDR2 is SVGIG (reference sequence). The ends were cut back, 4 bases at V and 2 bases at J, with 11 bases in the middle. The CDR3 here is CAWNPESNTEAFF. The CDR3 DNA reads as TGTGCCTGGAACCCCGAGTCCAACACTGAAGCTTTCTTT.

In regard to this clonotype: At one boundary the junction diverges from the germline segment, which might be a read error. This chain uses TRBV6-5 with TRBJ1-5; D perhaps matches TRBD1 (6 bases). The germline V gene has CDR1 MNHEY and CDR2 SVGAGI. The CDR3 is 14 amino acids. CDR3 sequence reads: CASSHSGDNQPQHF. CDR3 DNA sequence: TGTGCCAGCAGTCACTCAGGGGACAATCAGCCCCAGCATTTT.

This clonotype has at least ten counts. The rearrangement uses TRBV11-2 and TRBJ2-1, with 7 bases matching TRBD2. The CDR3 is made up of 15 amino acids. Germline V CDR1 and CDR2: SGHAT, FQNNGV. The V and J ends lost 6 bases and 8 bases, in that order; junction bases with no gene match: 13. CDR3: CASSWEGPLSDEQFF. The CDR3 DNA follows: TGTGCCAGCAGTTGGGAGGGCCCTCTCTCCGATGAGCAGTTCTTC.

The chain recombines TRBV27 with TRBJ2-5; D is unclear. This CDR3 is built from 14 residues. Per germline, CDR1 MNHEY and CDR2 SMNVEV (reference sequence). V was clipped by 2 bases and J by 7 bases, with 14 bases between them. CDR3 amino acids: CASSLRRSWGTQYF. The DNA of the CDR3 is TGTGCCAGCAGTTTACGACGGTCCTGGGGGACCCAGTACTTC.

For this clonotype: Since a much larger clone is just one base distant, this may be a read error. The chain employs TRBV29-1 and TRBJ2-3; TRBD2 is a possible D gene (6 bases). Trimming removed 3 bases from V and 1 base from J, with 8 bases in between. Germline CDR1 SQVTM, CDR2 ANQGSEA. The CDR3 length is 13 residues. For the CDR3, the DNA is TGCAGCGTTGACGGAGGGGGCACAGATACGCAGTATTTT. Amino acid sequence: CSVDGGGTDTQYF.

This clonotype was detected only a few times. The gene calls are TRBV28 and TRBJ2-1; 8 nucleotides agree with TRBD2. Germline loops: CDR1 MDHEN, CDR2 SYDVKM. The CDR3 contains 17 residues. The V segment lost 7 bases and the J segment 0 bases; nucleotides outside the gene matches: 11. CDR3 in amino acids: CASMSGSLVDSYNEQFF. Written as DNA, the CDR3 is TGTGCCAGCATGAGCGGGAGTTTGGTTGACTCCTACAATGAGCAGTTCTTC.